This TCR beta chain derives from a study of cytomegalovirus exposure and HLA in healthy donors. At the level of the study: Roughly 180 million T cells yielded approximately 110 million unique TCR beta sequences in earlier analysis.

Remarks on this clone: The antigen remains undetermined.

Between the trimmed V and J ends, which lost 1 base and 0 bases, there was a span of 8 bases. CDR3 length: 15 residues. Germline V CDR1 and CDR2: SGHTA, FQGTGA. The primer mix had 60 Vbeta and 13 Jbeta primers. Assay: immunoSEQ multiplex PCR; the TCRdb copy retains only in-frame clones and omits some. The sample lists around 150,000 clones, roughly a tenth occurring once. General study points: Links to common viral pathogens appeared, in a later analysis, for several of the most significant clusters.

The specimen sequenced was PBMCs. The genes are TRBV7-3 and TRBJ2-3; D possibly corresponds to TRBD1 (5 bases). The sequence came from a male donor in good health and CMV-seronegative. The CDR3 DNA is TGTGCCAGCAGCTTAAATCAGGGAAGCACAGATACGCAGTATTTT. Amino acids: CASSLNQGSTDTQYF.